This T cell receptor beta chain was recovered during a study of identical twins. Trimming shortened V by 3 bases and J by 4 bases, and 12 bases separated the two germline ends. CDR1 and CDR2 (germline): KGHSH, LQKENI. This CDR3 region has 15 residues. Using its own MiXCR run on the 5' RACE reads, TCRdb lists one record per CDR3 protein. The sample has about 390,000 distinct CDR3 sequences, 9% to 10% seen once. The rearrangement joins TRBV18 to TRBJ2-2; D is ambiguous. The TCR was taken from a woman in her forties or fifties in good health. The sequenced sample consisted of naive T cells sorted from blood. The CDR3: CASSPTATGTGELFF. CDR3 bases: TGTGCCAGCTCACCCACGGCAACTGGCACCGGGGAGCTGTTTTTT.